The T cell receptor (beta chain) under discussion was sequenced for a study of T cell responses to AZD1222 COVID-19 vaccine. Study-wide findings and caveats: Reportedly, nearly half of unique spike TCRs recognized epitopes outside B.1.351/B.1.1.7 mutations. Repertoire samples came only from after the peak T cell response.

Germline CDR1 and CDR2: LNHDA and SQIVND (reference sequence). The CDR3 covers 13 residues. Trimming took off 3 bases at V and 3 bases at J, with 8 bases between the two ends. Clones were sequenced by immunoSEQ multiplex PCR, and TCRdb holds only the in-frame ones, with some missing. The repertoire includes under 130,000 clones, 89% of them detected once, and about two fifths sits in the top ten. With respect to this clone: Its specificity is not known.

The rearrangement joins TRBV19 to TRBJ1-2; D uncertain. The sequenced sample was peripheral blood, obtained 28 days after the second AZD1222 dose. The TCR was taken from an adult who received the AZD1222 COVID-19 vaccine. The CDR3 DNA is TGTGCCAGTAGTATGCCGGGTGACTATGGCTACACCTTC. Translated, it gives CASSMPGDYGYTF.